These 5 T cell receptor beta chains were sequenced from one sample in a study of molecular identifiers for immune sequencing clone quantification listed by TCRdb under 2018. Library prep was done by PCR. This sample was sequenced with an Illumina HiSeq 4000. TCRdb ran its own pipeline on the public reads, namely fastp trimming at Q25 and MiXCR clone calling, and kept in-frame beta chains. Entries that share a CDR3 protein sequence are merged under the most common genes and DNA. This sample gives 250,000 to 350,000 distinct CDR3 sequences in total; over 20% of them show up just once. The ten largest clones represent approximately 0.85% of the sample. Sequences were obtained from naive CD8+ T cells from blood, with Jurkat cell RNA spiked in. Taken with the paper, the label for cell subset or site translates to: FACS-sorted CD8+CD4-CCR7+CD45RA+ naive T cells. These receptors all come from a human donor in good health. Some libraries in this study had Jurkat cell RNA spiked in.

This clonotype was detected many times. V usage is TRBV6-5 and J usage is TRBJ2-3; 8 bases are a match to TRBD1. Per the germline V gene, CDR1 is MNHEY and CDR2 is SVGAGI. This CDR3 is built from 16 residues. V dropped 6 bases and J dropped 1; count of bases not matched to a gene: 9. CDR3 sequence: CASRPSDRGRTDTQYF. The CDR3 DNA sequence: TGTGCCAGCAGGCCGAGTGACAGGGGTCGCACAGATACGCAGTATTTT.

The table lists this clonotype with many counts. The gene calls are TRBV7-9 and TRBJ2-5, with 8 bases matching TRBD2. The CDR3 extends over 19 amino acids. The germline V gene encodes CDR1 SEHNR and CDR2 FQNEAQ (reference sequence). The trim removed 5 bases at V and 3 bases at J, leaving 20 bases unmatched. CDR3 nucleotide sequence: TGTGCCAGCAGCCGAGCCGGGACTAGTTTTCGCGGCGCAGAAGAGACCCAGTACTTC. Amino acid sequence: CASSRAGTSFRGAEETQYF.

This clonotype was seen many times. The chain has TRBV27 and TRBJ1-2, with 9 nucleotides matching TRBD1. The germline V gene has CDR1 MNHEY and CDR2 SMNVEV (reference sequence). This CDR3 has 13 amino acids. J gave up 6 bases and V 4 bases, and 3 bases lay outside the gene matches. CDR3 bases: TGTGCCAGCAGTTCGAGGACAGGGGATGGCTACACCTTC. Translated: CASSSRTGDGYTF.

Of note for this clonotype: Possible read error: a much larger clone is one base away. The rearrangement uses TRBV4-1 and TRBJ2-7; D is undetermined. The CDR3 covers 13 residues. Germline CDR1 MGHRA, CDR2 YSYEKL. In DNA, the CDR3 is TGCACCAGCAGCCAAGGTTGGGCCCACGAGCAGTACTTC. Its protein is CTSSQGWAHEQYF.

This rearrangement joins TRBV6-2 or TRBV6-3 to TRBJ2-7; weak D call: TRBD2 (6 bases). Trimming shortened V by 2 bases and J by 0 bases, and 11 bases separated the two germline ends. The CDR3 totals 15 residues. In germline, CDR1 is MNHEY, CDR2 SVGEGT. The DNA of the CDR3 is TGTGCCAGCAGTTACGCGGGGATTCTCTCCTACGAGCAGTACTTC. The encoded protein is CASSYAGILSYEQYF.